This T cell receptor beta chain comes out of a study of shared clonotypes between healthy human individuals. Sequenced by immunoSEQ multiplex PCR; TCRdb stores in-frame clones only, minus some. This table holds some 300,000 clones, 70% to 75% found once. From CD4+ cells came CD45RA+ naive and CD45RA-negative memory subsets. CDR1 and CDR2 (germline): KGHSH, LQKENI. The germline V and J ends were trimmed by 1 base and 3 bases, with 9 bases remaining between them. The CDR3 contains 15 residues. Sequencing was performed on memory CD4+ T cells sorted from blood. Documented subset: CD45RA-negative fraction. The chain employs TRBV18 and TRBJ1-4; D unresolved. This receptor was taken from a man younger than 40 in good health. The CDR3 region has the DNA TGTGCCAGCTCACCACAGTGGGGTCCTAATGAAAAACTGTTTTTT. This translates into CASSPQWGPNEKLFF. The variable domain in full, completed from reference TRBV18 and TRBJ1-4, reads NAGVMQNPRHLVRRRGQEARLRCSPMKGHSHVYWYRQLPEEGLKFMVYLQKENIIDESGMPKERFSAEFPKEGPSILRIQQVVRGDSAAYFCASSPQWGPNEKLFFGSGTQLSVL.